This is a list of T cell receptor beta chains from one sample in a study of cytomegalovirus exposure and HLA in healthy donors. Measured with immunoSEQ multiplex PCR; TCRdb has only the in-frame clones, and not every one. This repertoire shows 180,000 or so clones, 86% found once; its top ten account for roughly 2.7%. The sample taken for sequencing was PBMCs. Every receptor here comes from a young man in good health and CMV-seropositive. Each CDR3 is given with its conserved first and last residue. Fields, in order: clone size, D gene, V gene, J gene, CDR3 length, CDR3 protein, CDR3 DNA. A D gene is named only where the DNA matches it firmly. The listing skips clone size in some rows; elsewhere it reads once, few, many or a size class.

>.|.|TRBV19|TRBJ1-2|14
CASRHDRTNYGYTF
TGTGCCAGTAGGCACGACAGGACTAACTATGGCTACACCTTC
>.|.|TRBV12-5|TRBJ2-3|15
CASGPLYSITDTQYF
TGTGCTAGTGGTCCTCTATATTCAATCACAGATACGCAGTATTTT
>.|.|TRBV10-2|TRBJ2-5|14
CASSERRYGETQYF
TGCGCCAGCAGTGAAAGGAGGTACGGTGAGACCCAGTACTTC
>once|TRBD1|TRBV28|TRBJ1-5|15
CASSPYTGVNQPQHF
TGTGCCAGCAGTCCATATACAGGGGTCAATCAGCCCCAGCATTTT
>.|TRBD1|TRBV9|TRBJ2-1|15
CASSVAGQTFNEQFF
TGTGCCAGCAGCGTAGCGGGACAGACTTTTAATGAGCAGTTCTTC
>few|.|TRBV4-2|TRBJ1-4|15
CASSQEPGTNEKLFF
TGTGCCAGCAGCCAAGAGCCGGGGACTAATGAAAAACTGTTTTTT
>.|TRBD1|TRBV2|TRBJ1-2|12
CASRRTGTGYTF
TGTGCCAGCAGGAGGACAGGGACTGGCTACACCTTC
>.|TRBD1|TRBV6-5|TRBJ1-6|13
CASRGQGGSPLHF
TGTGCCAGCAGGGGACAGGGAGGTTCACCCCTCCACTTT
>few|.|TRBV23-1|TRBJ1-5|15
CASSRRLESNQPQHF
TGCGCCAGCAGTCGCCGGTTGGAGAGCAATCAGCCCCAGCATTTT
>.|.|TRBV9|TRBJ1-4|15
CASSPGRELNEKLFF
TGTGCCAGCAGCCCCGGACGGGAACTCAATGAAAAACTGTTTTTT
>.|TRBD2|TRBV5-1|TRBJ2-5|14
CASSLLAGGETQYF
TGCGCCAGCAGCTTACTAGCGGGAGGAGAGACCCAGTACTTC
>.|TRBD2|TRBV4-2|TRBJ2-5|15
CASSPSAGGRETQYF
TGTGCCAGCAGCCCCTCCGCGGGGGGTCGAGAGACCCAGTACTTC
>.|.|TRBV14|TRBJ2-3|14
CASSQVNSRDTQYF
TGTGCCAGCAGCCAAGTAAACAGTCGAGATACGCAGTATTTT
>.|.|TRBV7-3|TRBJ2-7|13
CASSLNRAHEQYF
TGTGCCAGCAGCTTGAACAGGGCTCACGAGCAGTACTTC
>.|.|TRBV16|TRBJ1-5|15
CASSQSLPSNQPQHF
TGTGCCAGCAGCCAATCGTTGCCTAGTAATCAGCCCCAGCATTTT
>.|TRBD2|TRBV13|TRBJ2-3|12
CASRRGADTQYF
TGTGCCAGCAGACGGGGGGCAGATACGCAGTATTTT
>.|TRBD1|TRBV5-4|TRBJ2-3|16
CASSSGQVASTDTQYF
TGTGCCAGCAGCTCAGGACAGGTCGCTAGCACAGATACGCAGTATTTT
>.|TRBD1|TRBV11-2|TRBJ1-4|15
CASSLNRGLGEKLFF
TGTGCCAGCAGCTTGAACAGGGGGCTTGGTGAAAAACTGTTTTTT
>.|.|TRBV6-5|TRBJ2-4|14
CASSNGLAKNIQYF
TGTGCCAGCAGTAATGGGCTAGCCAAAAACATTCAGTACTTC
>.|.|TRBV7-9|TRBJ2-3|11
CANELEDTQYF
TGTGCCAACGAACTCGAAGATACGCAGTATTTT
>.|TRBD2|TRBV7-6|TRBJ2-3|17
CASSLTRRRELSDTQYF
TGTGCCAGCAGCTTAACCCGCCGGCGGGAGCTCTCAGATACGCAGTATTTT
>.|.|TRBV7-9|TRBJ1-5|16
CASSAPETESNQPQHF
TGTGCCAGCAGCGCCCCCGAGACTGAGAGCAATCAGCCCCAGCATTTT
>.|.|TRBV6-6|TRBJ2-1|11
CASSPAGEQFF
TGTGCCAGCAGCCCTGCGGGGGAGCAGTTCTTC
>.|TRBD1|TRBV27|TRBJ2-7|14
CASSPRRQGTEQYF
TGTGCCAGCAGCCCCCGGAGACAGGGGACCGAGCAGTACTTC
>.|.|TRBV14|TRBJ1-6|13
CASSIYRNSPLHF
TGTGCCAGCAGCATATACAGAAATTCACCCCTCCACTTT
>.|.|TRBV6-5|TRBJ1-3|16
CASSYSMGAGGNTIYF
TGTGCCAGCAGTTACTCGATGGGGGCAGGCGGAAACACCATATATTTT
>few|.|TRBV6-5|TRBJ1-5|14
CASDDKYSNQPQHF
TGTGCCAGCGATGACAAATATAGCAATCAGCCCCAGCATTTT
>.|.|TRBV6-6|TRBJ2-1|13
CASSRHNTYEQFF
TGTGCCAGCAGCCGACACAATACGTACGAGCAGTTCTTC
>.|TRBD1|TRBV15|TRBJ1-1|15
CATSRGQVMNTEAFF
TGTGCCACCAGCAGGGGACAGGTGATGAACACTGAAGCTTTCTTT
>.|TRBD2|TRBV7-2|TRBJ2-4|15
CASSLLAGYKNIQYF
TGTGCCAGCAGCTTACTAGCGGGGTACAAAAACATTCAGTACTTC
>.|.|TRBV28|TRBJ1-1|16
CATRGPRGGRDTEAFF
TGTGCCACCCGGGGGCCCCGCGGGGGCAGGGACACTGAAGCTTTCTTT
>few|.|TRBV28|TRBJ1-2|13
CASSFDGNYGYTF
TGTGCCAGCAGCTTCGACGGGAACTATGGCTACACCTTC
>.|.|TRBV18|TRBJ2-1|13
CASSPLKLHEQFF
TGTGCCAGCTCACCACTTAAGCTTCATGAGCAGTTCTTC